This TCR beta chain was profiled in a study of PD-1 blockade in classical Hodgkin lymphoma. Sequenced by immunoSEQ multiplex PCR; TCRdb stores in-frame clones only, minus some. The repertoire holds more than 140,000 clones, about four fifths seen once, with over 7.5% in the top ten. Every patient experienced relapse after autologous stem cell transplantation, and brentuximab vedotin exposure varied. Best responses included complete response and partial response; otherwise, the best response was progressive disease. The study, taken as a whole, reports: Newly diagnosed patients were reported to exhibit reduced baseline TCR diversity relative to healthy donors.

V shed 5 bases and J shed 7 bases, with 9 bases lying between them. Germline V lookup: CDR1 SEHNR, CDR2 FQNEAQ (reference sequence). CDR3 length equals 12 residues. This clone was detected once. Its antigen is unknown. Here the sequenced sample was peripheral blood mononuclear cells (PBMCs), taken before the second cycle of nivolumab. The sequence was collected from a human donor with classical Hodgkin lymphoma. The chain recombines TRBV7-9 with TRBJ1-5, with D hard to call. The CDR3 DNA sequence: TGTGCCAGCAGCACTGGGCCCCAGCCCCAGCATTTT. Translated: CASSTGPQPQHF.